The present TCR beta chain was sequenced within a study of cytomegalovirus exposure and HLA in healthy donors. Study results and limitations: A later analysis linked a missense variant in DCLRE1C to the trimming of TCR beta V and J genes. Productive rates of about 90% or about 30% were seen for most TCR beta V segments in an earlier analysis. On later analysis, the bulk of CMV-associated TCR beta chains appeared to be HLA-restricted.

CDR1 is SQVTM, CDR2 ANQGSEA, per germline. J gave up 0 bases and V 2 bases, and 8 bases lay outside the gene matches. The CDR3 covers 17 residues. Turning to this clone: Its antigen is undetermined.

The PCR employed 60 Vbeta primers together with 13 Jbeta primers. Original processing notes: Later analysis identified tens of millions of unique TCR beta chains, roughly 11 million shared. Sequenced by immunoSEQ multiplex PCR; TCRdb stores in-frame clones only, minus some. V, J and clone size were drawn from that table, and D and trimming were deduced from the DNA. Of hundreds of thousands of clones listed, 60% to 80% are singletons. The sequenced sample was PBMCs. The V gene is TRBV29-1, the J gene TRBJ2-3, with 10 bases identical to TRBD2. The TCR comes from a man younger than 35 in good health and CMV-seronegative. CDR3 nucleotides: TGCAGCGTTGAACGTTGGACTAGCGGATCTAGCACAGATACGCAGTATTTT. It yields the protein CSVERWTSGSSTDTQYF.